These 21 T cell receptor beta chains came from one sample sequenced in a study of blood T cell repertoires in COVID-19. Libraries were prepared by immunoSEQ multiplex PCR; TCRdb keeps only in-frame clonotypes and omits some of them. In the table there are about 310,000 clones, around 87% of which are singletons. Sequencing used peripheral blood. The receptor source for this set is a woman in her 50s who had recovered from COVID-19.

CDR3: CASSLTTGGPGETQYF. In nucleotides, the CDR3 is TGTGCCAGCAGCTTAACGACAGGGGGCCCCGGAGAGACCCAGTACTTC. The chain is built from TRBV7-2 and TRBJ2-5; 10 positions agree with TRBD1. With V trimmed by 2 bases and J by 4 bases, 7 bases remained unmatched. Germline V lookup: CDR1 SGHTA, CDR2 FQGNSA. The CDR3 length is 16 residues. Supplemented by reference TRBV7-2 and TRBJ2-5, the full variable domain reads GAGVSQSPSNKVTEKGKDVELRCDPISGHTALYWYRQSLGQGLEFLIYFQGNSAPDKSGLPSDRFSAERTGGSVSTLTIQRTQQEDSAVYLCASSLTTGGPGETQYFGPGTRLLVL.

A few counts support this clone. The chain carries TRBV6-6 and TRBJ2-1, with 7 bases fitting TRBD2. V was pared by 7 bases and J by 8 bases, with 8 bases of the junction left unmatched. This CDR3 is 13 amino acids long. Per germline, CDR1 MNHNY and CDR2 SVGAGI (reference sequence). This chain's CDR3 is CASTQAGRDEQFF. In DNA form, the CDR3 reads TGTGCCAGCACCCAAGCGGGGAGAGATGAGCAGTTCTTC.

The J gene is TRBJ2-7, the V gene TRBV30; TRBD2 agrees at 8 bases. V shed 0 bases and J 2 bases; nucleotides not matched to a gene: 3. The CDR3 runs 14 residues. CDR1 and CDR2 (germline): GTSNPN, SVGIG (reference sequence). As DNA, the CDR3 is TGTGCCTGGAGTGTCCCGGGACTAGCCTACGAGCAGTACTTC. It is translated as CAWSVPGLAYEQYF.

The V gene is TRBV15, the J gene TRBJ1-6; TRBD1 might be the D (6 bases). The germline V gene has CDR1 LNHNV and CDR2 YYDKDF (reference sequence). The CDR3 extends over 15 amino acids. The germline V and J ends were trimmed by 0 bases and 10 bases, with 13 bases remaining between them. The DNA for the CDR3 is TGTGCCACCAGCAGAGATCTAGGGGGGGGGTCACCCCTCCACTTT. It codes for CATSRDLGGGSPLHF.

CDR3 bases: TGTGCCAGCAGTTCGACAGGGATTGGAAACACCATATATTTT. The encoded protein is CASSSTGIGNTIYF. The chain joins TRBV6-2 or TRBV6-3 to TRBJ1-3; 7 bases agree with TRBD1. V lost 4 bases, J lost 3 bases, and 3 bases stayed unmatched. The CDR3 totals 14 residues. Germline loops: CDR1 MNHEY, CDR2 SVGEGT.

The rearrangement uses TRBV28 and TRBJ1-2; D is undetermined. This CDR3 contains 16 residues. The V gene's germline CDR1 is MDHEN and CDR2 SYDVKM. V was shortened by 5 bases and J by 4 bases, with 20 bases between the two germline ends. The CDR3 region has the DNA TGTGCCAGCAGTCCCCCCCTCGGACTTCCTATCTATGGCTACACCTTC. This encodes CASSPPLGLPIYGYTF.

This chain uses TRBV6-5 with TRBJ1-1, with 8 bases that match TRBD1. The V gene's germline CDR1 is MNHEY and CDR2 SVGAGI. The V segment lost 6 bases and the J segment 3 bases; nucleotides outside the gene matches: 3. The CDR3 spans 13 residues. CDR3 protein: CASRQTGDTEAFF. The CDR3 DNA reads as TGTGCCAGCAGACAGACAGGGGACACTGAAGCTTTCTTT.

The chain recombines TRBV2 with TRBJ2-7, with D possibly TRBD1 on 5 matching bases. The germline V and J ends were trimmed by 4 bases and 3 bases, with 13 bases remaining between them. CDR3 length: 14 residues. Per the germline V gene, CDR1 is SNHLY and CDR2 is FYNNEI. For the CDR3, the DNA is TGTGCCAGCAGTGTTCGGCTCACAGGCTACGAGCAGTACTTC. As protein: CASSVRLTGYEQYF.

This clone came up once. The chain carries TRBV13 and TRBJ2-2; D might be TRBD1 (5 bases). V lost 5 bases and J 5 bases, leaving 18 bases between the germline ends. Germline-derived CDR1 and CDR2 are PRHDT and FYEKMQ (reference sequence). The CDR3 runs 16 residues. CDR3 nucleotide sequence: TGTGCCAGCAGCCCCTTGCAGACAGCGTCAACCGGGGAGCTGTTTTTT. It is translated as CASSPLQTASTGELFF.

The CDR3 is CATRAGGRNYGYTF. The CDR3 DNA reads TGTGCCACAAGAGCAGGGGGTAGAAACTATGGCTACACCTTC. The chain joins TRBV28 to TRBJ1-2, with TRBD1 matching 7 bases. The germline V gene has CDR1 MDHEN and CDR2 SYDVKM. This CDR3 is 14 amino acids long. J gave up 2 bases and V 10 bases, and 10 bases lay outside the gene matches.

V and J are TRBV6-5 and TRBJ1-1; D call uncertain. Per the germline V gene, CDR1 is MNHEY and CDR2 is SVGAGI. Trimming removed 6 bases from V and 0 bases from J, with 8 bases in between. The CDR3 loop spans 13 amino acids. CDR3 loop: CASRRELNTEAFF. In nucleotides, the CDR3 is TGTGCCAGCAGGCGTGAGTTGAACACTGAAGCTTTCTTT.

V usage is TRBV7-9 and J usage is TRBJ1-1; 12 nucleotides align to TRBD1. The V gene end was trimmed by 6 bases and the J gene end by 0 bases; junction bases not matched to a gene: 11. The CDR3 has 18 amino acids. CDR1 and CDR2 (germline): SEHNR, FQNEAQ (reference sequence). The CDR3 region has the DNA TGTGCCAGCAGATATACCGGGACAGGGGGCGACGTGAACACTGAAGCTTTCTTT. Residues: CASRYTGTGGDVNTEAFF.

The V call is TRBV2, the J call TRBJ1-5, with no clear D. Deletions cut 6 bases from V and 1 base from J, with 13 bases between. The CDR3 consists of 15 residues. CDR1 SNHLY and CDR2 FYNNEI come from the germline V gene. The CDR3 coding sequence is TGTGCCAGCAGGAGGAGTAATCGGAGCAATCAGCCCCAGCATTTT. Translation: CASRRSNRSNQPQHF.

A few counts support this clone. The V and J genes are TRBV7-3 and TRBJ2-1; 14 positions agree with TRBD2. The junction had 8 bases not matched to a gene; V was cut back by 2 bases and J by 5 bases. This CDR3 comprises 18 residues. The V gene's germline CDR1 is SGHTA and CDR2 FQGTGA. The CDR3 loop is CASSLLPGGLAGDNEQFF. The CDR3 coding sequence is TGTGCCAGCAGCTTACTCCCTGGGGGACTAGCGGGAGACAATGAGCAGTTCTTC.

The genes are TRBV7-2 and TRBJ2-7; possibly TRBD1 for D (5 bases). Germline CDR1 is SGHTA and CDR2 is FQGNSA. CDR3 length: 12 residues. Between the trimmed V and J ends, which lost 1 base and 6 bases, there was a span of 7 bases. CDR3 protein: CASSLGQFEQYF. The CDR3 DNA reads TGTGCCAGCAGCTTAGGACAGTTCGAGCAGTACTTC.

The V gene is TRBV5-1, the J gene TRBJ2-7; 14 positions agree with TRBD2. CDR1 and CDR2 from the germline V gene are SGHRS and YFSETQ. The trim removed 4 bases at V and 7 bases at J, leaving 10 bases unmatched. The CDR3 spans 16 residues. In DNA form, the CDR3 reads TGCGCCAGCAGCACTACAGGGACTAGCGGGAGTGGAGAGCAGTACTTC. Its translation is CASSTTGTSGSGEQYF. Drawing the rest from reference TRBV5-1 and TRBJ2-7, the complete variable domain is KAGVTQTPRYLIKTRGQQVTLSCSPISGHRSVSWYQQTPGQGLQFLFEYFSETQRNKGNFPGRFSGRQFSNSRSEMNVSTLELGDSALYLCASSTTGTSGSGEQYFGPGTRLTVT.

V is TRBV4-3 and J is TRBJ2-3; 13 bases are a match to TRBD2. V lost 4 bases to trimming and J lost 6 bases; unmatched junction nucleotides: 7. This CDR3 contains 16 residues. Germline lookup yields CDR1 LGHNA and CDR2 YSLEER. The CDR3 DNA reads TGCGCCAGCAGCCGCGGACTAGCGGGAGTGGGGGATACGCAGTATTTT. Its translation is CASSRGLAGVGDTQYF.

This clone was observed a single time. The chain is built from TRBV27 and TRBJ1-2; D is perhaps TRBD1 (6 bases). CDR1 and CDR2 (germline): MNHEY, SMNVEV (reference sequence). This CDR3 is 13 amino acids long. The ends were cut back, 6 bases at V and 6 bases at J, with 14 bases in the middle. The DNA for the CDR3 is TGTGCCAGCAGAACCTCCACAGGGCATGGCTACACCTTC. This gives the protein CASRTSTGHGYTF.

V gene TRBV7-9 combines with J gene TRBJ2-5, with D possibly matching TRBD1 (6 bases). Trimming took off 5 bases at V and 5 bases at J, with 18 bases between the two ends. The CDR3 is made up of 15 amino acids. The V gene's germline CDR1 is SEHNR and CDR2 FQNEAQ (reference sequence). CDR3 nucleotides: TGTGCCAGCAGCAACGCAGGGGTGAGATCGGAGACCCAGTACTTC. This sequence encodes CASSNAGVRSETQYF.

This clone has a single count. The genes are TRBV28 and TRBJ1-5; 9 bases are shared with TRBD1. Germline assignment: CDR1 MDHEN and CDR2 SYDVKM. V was clipped by 6 bases and J by 7 bases; unmatched bases: 7. This CDR3 contains 14 residues. CDR3 sequence: CASSPGQGRQPQHF. CDR3 in DNA: TGTGCCAGCAGCCCCGGACAGGGGCGCCAGCCCCAGCATTTT. The full variable domain, its missing parts supplied by reference TRBV28 and TRBJ1-5, is DVKVTQSSRYLVKRTGEKVFLECVQDMDHENMFWYRQDPGLGLRLIYFSYDVKMKEKGDIPEGYSVSREKKERFSLILESASTNQTSMYLCASSPGQGRQPQHFGDGTRLSIL.

This clone is a singleton in its sample. This chain links TRBV9 with TRBJ2-4; TRBD1 might be the D (5 bases). The V gene's germline CDR1 is SGDLS and CDR2 YYNGEE. V was clipped by 0 bases and J by 7 bases, with 17 bases between them. The CDR3 extends over 16 amino acids. The CDR3 sequence: CASSVAPGPFGNIQYF. CDR3 sequence (DNA): TGTGCCAGCAGCGTAGCTCCAGGGCCCTTTGGGAACATTCAGTACTTC. Full variable domain (rest looked up from reference TRBV9 and TRBJ2-4): DSGVTQTPKHLITATGQRVTLRCSPRSGDLSVYWYQQSLDQGLQFLIQYYNGEERAKGNILERFSAQQFPDLHSELNLSSLELGDSALYFCASSVAPGPFGNIQYFGAGTRLSVL.